The present TCR beta chain was sequenced within a study of naive and memory T cell subsets. RNA was extracted from approximately 2.6 ml of whole blood of healthy adults. The CDR3 consists of 15 residues. The V gene end was trimmed by 6 bases and the J gene end by 9 bases; junction bases not matched to a gene: 17. CDR1 is ENHRY and CDR2 is SYGVKD in the germline V gene. Reverse transcription of blood and skin TCR RNA was primed at alpha and beta constant regions. TCRdb re-analysed the 5' RACE reads in MiXCR, keeping a single row per CDR3 protein. Of approximately 24,000 distinct CDR3 sequences in the sample, 20% to 25% were seen once. This clonotype was detected only a few times.

The rearrangement links TRBV10-3 to TRBJ2-7; 7 nucleotides align to TRBD1. The origin of this receptor is a female donor in good health. CDR3 bases: TGTGCCATCAGCGAACAAGATCCCGGGACAGTCGGGCAGTACTTC. This encodes CAISEQDPGTVGQYF.